This T cell receptor (beta chain) was retrieved from a study of human CD8 memory T cell subsets. UMI-labeled 5' RACE was used to make TCR beta libraries. TCRdb re-called the 5' RACE reads and catalogs CDR3 proteins one per entry, DNA excluded. The specimen's table records 4,500 to 6,000 distinct CDR3 sequences. This CDR3 is 15 amino acids long. From germline, CDR1 is SNHLY and CDR2 FYNNEI. The chain is built from TRBV2 and TRBJ2-7; TCRdb's D call of TRBD2 is untestable without DNA. Sequenced input: CD8+ T cells from PBMCs. The sequence came from a human donor in good health. The chain's CDR3 is CASRKPSSLSSEQYF.